This T cell receptor beta chain was recorded in a study of blood T cell repertoires in COVID-19 (TCRdb year 2020). For the study in its entirety: Samples covering the acute and convalescent phases of COVID-19 were provided by collaborators in the United States, Italy and Spain. The repertoires were released in a freely available public database intended as a resource for research on the immune response to SARS-CoV-2. Deeply sampled blood TCRbeta repertoires from subjects exposed to, actively infected with, or recovered from COVID-19 were included in the dataset. Where available, HLA class I and class II types were taken from metadata supplied by the sample provider and were not determined by assay-based typing. The material from the prospective study consisted of cDNA or gDNA derived from T cells, B-cell-depleted T cells, or PBMCs. The samples were drawn from two sources: the first 160 participants of the ongoing ImmuneRACE study, and 1,200 or so subjects contributed by 6 global collaborators. Nearly every sample came with metadata listing a de-identified subject ID, COVID-19 status, age in years and sex.

CDR1 and CDR2, per the germline V gene, are SNHLY and FYNNEI. The CDR3 holds 15 amino acids from the cysteine to the phenylalanine. Just CDR3 DNA is preserved here, 45 bases in frame from base 1. From V the trimming removes 4 bases and from J it removes 5 bases, while the gene matches leave 7 bases of the junction unaccounted for. The investigation overall reported the following: Clinical and demographic metadata were provided uncurated, with the amount varying by source and participant.

The immunoSEQ Assay, a bias-controlled multiplex PCR, was used to amplify TCRbeta CDR3 regions from genomic DNA. The authors' analysis ran thus. Nucleated cell counts per sample were estimated from amplification of reference gene primers within the assay. To quantify the absolute abundance of each unique TCRbeta CDR3 rearrangement, sequence reads were collapsed and filtered. For each sample, productive Simpson clonality was calculated as the square root of Simpson's diversity index across productive rearrangements. Imported from immuneACCESS, the table was reduced by TCRdb to in-frame sequences with V and J called. These copies leave out some clones; in studies compared against another copy, an unresolved V gene accounts for under half, and the cause of the remainder is not known. V and J calls and clone size are given by that table; D and trimming were obtained from the DNA. The sample yields about 280,000 clones; 83% were counted once. The leading ten clones occupy 8% to 9.5% of the sample.

A second Seattle source provided samples from volunteer blood donors who had recovered from COVID-19. Whole blood was collected in K2EDTA tubes by collaborating institutions according to the institutions' own protocols. For TCRbeta analysis, collaborators shipped samples in one of three forms: frozen whole blood, isolated PBMCs, or DNA extracted from either of those sample types. A remark on this clone: Its antigen remains undetermined. Base qualities are not provided; no much larger clone lies one nucleotide away.

Recombination joined TRBV2 with TRBJ1-5; 8 nucleotides in the junction match TRBD1. Sequencing input: peripheral blood. The TCR originated in a woman aged 50 to 65 who had recovered from COVID-19. CDR3 region: CASSAFGQGDQPQHF. The nucleotide sequence reads TGTGCCAGCAGTGCGTTTGGACAGGGTGATCAGCCCCAGCATTTT.